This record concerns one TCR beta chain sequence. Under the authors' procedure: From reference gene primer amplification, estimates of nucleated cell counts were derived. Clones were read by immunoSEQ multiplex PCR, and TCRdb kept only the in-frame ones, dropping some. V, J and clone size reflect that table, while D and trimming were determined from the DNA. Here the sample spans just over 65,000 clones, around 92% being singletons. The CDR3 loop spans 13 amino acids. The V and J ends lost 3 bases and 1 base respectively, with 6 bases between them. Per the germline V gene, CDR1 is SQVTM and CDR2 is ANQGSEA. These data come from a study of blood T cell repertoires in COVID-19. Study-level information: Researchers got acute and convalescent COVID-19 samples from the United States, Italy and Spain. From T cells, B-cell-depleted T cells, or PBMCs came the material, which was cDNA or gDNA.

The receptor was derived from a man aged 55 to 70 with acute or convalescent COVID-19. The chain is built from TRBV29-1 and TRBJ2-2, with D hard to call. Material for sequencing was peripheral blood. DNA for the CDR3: TGCAGCGTTGACTCTCTGAACACCGGGGAGCTGTTTTTT. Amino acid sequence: CSVDSLNTGELFF.